This TCR beta chain is from a study of cytomegalovirus exposure and HLA in healthy donors. Both 60 Vbeta primers and 13 Jbeta primers went into the PCR. Assay used: immunoSEQ multiplex PCR; TCRdb lists only in-frame clones, some missing. The table records around 140,000 clones, roughly 86% of them present only once. This receptor was obtained from a woman aged 35 to 49 in good health and CMV-seronegative. The sequenced sample consisted of PBMCs.

The CDR3 loop is CAATPSGKAADTQYF. In nucleotides, the CDR3 is TGTGCCGCCACACCCAGCGGGAAGGCGGCAGATACGCAGTATTTT. The chain recombines TRBV10-3 with TRBJ2-3; 7 bases align to TRBD2. Germline V gene sequence: CDR1 ENHRY, CDR2 SYGVKD. This CDR3 comprises 15 residues. The V segment lost 11 bases and the J segment 4 bases; nucleotides outside the gene matches: 15.